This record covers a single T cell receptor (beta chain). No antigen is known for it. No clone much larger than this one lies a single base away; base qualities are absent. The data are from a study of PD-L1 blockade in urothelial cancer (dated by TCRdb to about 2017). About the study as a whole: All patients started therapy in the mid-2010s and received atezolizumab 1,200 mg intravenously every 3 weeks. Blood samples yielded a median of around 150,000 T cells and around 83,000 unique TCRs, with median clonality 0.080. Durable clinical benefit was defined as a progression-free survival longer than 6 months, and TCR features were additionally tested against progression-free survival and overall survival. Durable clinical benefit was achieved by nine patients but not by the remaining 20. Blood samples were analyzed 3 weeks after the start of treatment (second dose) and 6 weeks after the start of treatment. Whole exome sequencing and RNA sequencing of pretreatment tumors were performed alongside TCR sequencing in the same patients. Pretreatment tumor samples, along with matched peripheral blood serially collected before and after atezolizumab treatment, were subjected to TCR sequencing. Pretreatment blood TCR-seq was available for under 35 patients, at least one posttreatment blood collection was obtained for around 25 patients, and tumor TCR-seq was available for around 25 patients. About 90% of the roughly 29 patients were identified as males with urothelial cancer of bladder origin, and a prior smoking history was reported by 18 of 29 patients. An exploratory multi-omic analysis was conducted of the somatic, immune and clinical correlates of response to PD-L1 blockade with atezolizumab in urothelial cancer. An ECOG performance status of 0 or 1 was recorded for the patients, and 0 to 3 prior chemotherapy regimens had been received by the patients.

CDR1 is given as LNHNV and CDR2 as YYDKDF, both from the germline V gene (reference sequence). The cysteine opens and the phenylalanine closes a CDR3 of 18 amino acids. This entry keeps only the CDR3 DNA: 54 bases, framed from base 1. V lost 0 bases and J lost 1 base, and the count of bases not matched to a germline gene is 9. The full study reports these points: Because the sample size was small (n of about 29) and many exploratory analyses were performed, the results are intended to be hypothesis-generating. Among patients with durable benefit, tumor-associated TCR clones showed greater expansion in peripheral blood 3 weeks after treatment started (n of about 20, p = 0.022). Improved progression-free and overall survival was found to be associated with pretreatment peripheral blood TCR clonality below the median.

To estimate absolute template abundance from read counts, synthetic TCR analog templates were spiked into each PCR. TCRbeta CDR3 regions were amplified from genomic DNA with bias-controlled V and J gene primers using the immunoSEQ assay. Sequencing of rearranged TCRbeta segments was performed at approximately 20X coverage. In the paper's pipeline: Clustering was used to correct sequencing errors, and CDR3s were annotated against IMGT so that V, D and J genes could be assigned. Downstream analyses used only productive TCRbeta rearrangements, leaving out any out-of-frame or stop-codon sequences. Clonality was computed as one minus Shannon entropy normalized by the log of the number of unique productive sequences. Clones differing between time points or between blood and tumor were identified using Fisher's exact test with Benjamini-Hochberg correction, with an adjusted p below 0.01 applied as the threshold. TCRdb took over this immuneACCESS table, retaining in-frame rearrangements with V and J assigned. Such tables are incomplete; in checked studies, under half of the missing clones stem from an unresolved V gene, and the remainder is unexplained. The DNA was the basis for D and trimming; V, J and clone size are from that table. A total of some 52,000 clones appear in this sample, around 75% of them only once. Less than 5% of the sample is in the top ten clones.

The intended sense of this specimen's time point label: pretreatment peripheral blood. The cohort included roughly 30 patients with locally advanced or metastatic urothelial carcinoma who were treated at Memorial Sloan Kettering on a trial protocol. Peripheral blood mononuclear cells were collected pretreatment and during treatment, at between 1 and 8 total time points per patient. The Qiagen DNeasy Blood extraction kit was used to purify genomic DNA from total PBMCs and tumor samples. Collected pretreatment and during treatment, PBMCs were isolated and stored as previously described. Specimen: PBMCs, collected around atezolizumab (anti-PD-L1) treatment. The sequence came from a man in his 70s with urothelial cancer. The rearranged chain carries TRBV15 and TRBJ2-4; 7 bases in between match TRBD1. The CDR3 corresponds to CATSRDLGQPLAKNIQYF. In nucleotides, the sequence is TGTGCCACCAGCAGAGATCTGGGACAGCCTCTGGCCAAAAACATTCAGTACTTC. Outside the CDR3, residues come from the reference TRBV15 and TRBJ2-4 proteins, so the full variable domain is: DAMVIQNPRYQVTQFGKPVTLSCSQTLNHNVMYWYQQKSSQAPKLLFHYYDKDFNNEADTPDNFQSRRPNTSFCFLDIRSPGLGDTAMYLCATSRDLGQPLAKNIQYFGAGTRLSVL.